The 24 T cell receptor beta chains below come from one sample, sequenced in a study of T cells after yellow fever vaccination. TCRdb called the 5' RACE reads again in MiXCR, with one record for every CDR3 protein. The profile shows some 150,000 distinct CDR3 sequences, about 10% of them singletons. Here the sequenced sample was CD8+ T cells sorted from PBMCs, taken 15 days after the yellow fever booster vaccination. The receptors were sampled from a man between 18 and 29 years old who received the YFV17D yellow fever vaccine.

Only a few counts were recorded for this clonotype. The rearrangement uses TRBV10-3 and TRBJ2-5; perhaps D is TRBD1 or TRBD2 (5 bases each). Germline assignment: CDR1 ENHRY and CDR2 SYGVKD. The CDR3 is 14 residues long. Trimming took 4 bases from V and 1 from J, leaving 10 bases between them. CDR3 amino acids: CAISGRGAQETQYF. Here the CDR3 DNA reads TGTGCCATCAGTGGACGAGGGGCCCAAGAGACCCAGTACTTC.

The gene calls are TRBV7-3 and TRBJ2-1; 8 nucleotides line up with TRBD2. CDR1 and CDR2 (germline): SGHTA, FQGTGA. This CDR3 contains 14 residues. V was pared by 5 bases and J by 7 bases, with 7 bases of the junction left unmatched. CDR3 amino acids: CASSPGREWNEQFF. For the CDR3, the DNA is TGTGCCAGCAGCCCCGGGAGGGAGTGGAATGAGCAGTTCTTC.

The chain is built from TRBV12-3 or TRBV12-4 and TRBJ1-2, with 8 bases lining up with TRBD1. The CDR3 runs to 13 residues. Trimming removed 8 bases from V and 4 bases from J; junction bases left unmatched: 6. The CDR3 reads CASDSGGGYGYTF. The CDR3, as DNA: TGTGCCAGCGACTCAGGGGGCGGCTATGGCTACACCTTC.

This rearrangement joins TRBV27 to TRBJ2-5; 8 positions match TRBD1. Per germline, CDR1 MNHEY and CDR2 SMNVEV (reference sequence). The length of the CDR3 is 15 residues. Trimming took 6 bases from V and 5 from J; bases not matched to a gene: 11. CDR3 DNA: TGTGCCAGCAGCCCTGTGCAGGGGGCAATGGAGACCCAGTACTTC. It is translated as CASSPVQGAMETQYF.

This clonotype turned up a few times. The chain uses TRBV5-4 and TRBJ2-3; possibly TRBD2 for D (6 bases). The CDR3 runs 17 residues. From germline, CDR1 is SGHNT and CDR2 YYREEE (reference sequence). Trimming removed 0 bases from V and 2 bases from J, with 16 bases in between. CDR3 sequence (DNA): TGTGCCAGCAGCTTGGCCCAAACGCGGGGACTCACAGATACGCAGTATTTT. It yields the protein CASSLAQTRGLTDTQYF. Full variable domain (outside the CDR3, taken from reference TRBV5-4 and TRBJ2-3): ETGVTQSPTHLIKTRGQQVTLRCSSQSGHNTVSWYQQALGQGPQFIFQYYREEENGRGNFPPRFSGLQFPNYSSELNVNALELDDSALYLCASSLAQTRGLTDTQYFGPGTRLTVL.

This clonotype has at least ten counts. The rearrangement joins TRBV12-3 or TRBV12-4 to TRBJ2-7, with unresolved D. V lost 8 bases to trimming and J lost 2 bases, with 16 bases between them. The CDR3 consists of 14 residues. The CDR3 DNA is TGTGCCAGCGGGGTTTCCGAGGTACCCTACGAGCAGTACTTC. Translated, it gives CASGVSEVPYEQYF.

The chain carries TRBV28 and TRBJ2-7, with D tentatively TRBD1 or TRBD2 (6 bases each). V was clipped by 4 bases and J by 0 bases, with 16 bases between them. CDR1 MDHEN and CDR2 SYDVKM come from the germline V gene. The CDR3 runs 16 residues. The CDR3: CASSSPRRGSSYEQYV. The DNA of the CDR3 is TGTGCCAGCAGTTCCCCCAGGAGGGGGAGCTCCTACGAGCAGTACGTC.

The gene calls are TRBV4-1 and TRBJ2-1; TRBD1 matches at 8 bases. This CDR3 is built from 15 residues. Germline CDR1 is MGHRA and CDR2 is YSYEKL. Germline trimming cut 2 bases from V and 8 bases from J; bases unmatched to any gene: 8. The CDR3 sequence is CASSQPDRALYEQFF. CDR3 bases: TGCGCCAGCAGCCAACCGGACAGGGCCCTGTATGAGCAGTTCTTC.

A few counts support this clonotype. J is TRBJ1-1 and V is TRBV5-4; 7 bases match TRBD1. V lost 2 bases and J lost 6; bases outside the gene matches: 1. Germline CDR1 and CDR2: SGHNT and YYREEE (reference sequence). The CDR3 loop spans 12 amino acids. The DNA for the CDR3 is TGTGCCAGCAGCTTCGGGACAGCTGAAGCTTTCTTT. This translates into CASSFGTAEAFF.

J is TRBJ2-7 and V is TRBV7-9; TRBD1 agrees at 11 bases. The CDR3 covers 15 residues. V lost 0 bases, J lost 5 bases, and 3 bases stayed unmatched. Germline lookup yields CDR1 SEHNR and CDR2 FQNEAQ (reference sequence). CDR3 DNA sequence: TGTGCCAGCAGCTTAGCGCTGGGACAGGGGGACGAGCAGTACTTC. Its translation: CASSLALGQGDEQYF.

This clonotype was counted a few times. This chain joins TRBV12-5 and TRBJ2-2; 8 bases agree with TRBD1. This CDR3 contains 16 residues. Trimming at V came to 1 base and at J to 1 base, leaving 2 bases not matched to a gene. Per the germline V gene, CDR1 is LGHNT and CDR2 is FRNRAP. CDR3 protein: CASGLAGTGNTGELFF. CDR3 sequence (DNA): TGTGCTAGTGGTTTGGCCGGGACAGGGAACACCGGGGAGCTGTTTTTT.

Only a few counts were recorded for this clonotype. The V gene is TRBV6-2 or TRBV6-3, the J gene TRBJ2-7; the match to TRBD1 covers 7 bases. CDR3 size: 13 residues. Per germline, CDR1 MNHEY and CDR2 SVGEGT. The V and J ends lost 8 bases and 2 bases, in that order; junction bases with no gene match: 6. The CDR3 DNA reads as TGTGCCAGCGGGACAGTCCTAACCTACGAGCAGTACGTC. It encodes CASGTVLTYEQYV.

This clonotype was found a few times. The chain couples TRBV7-2 to TRBJ2-5; 9 nucleotides align to TRBD2. Trimming at V came to 1 base and at J to 5 bases, leaving 2 bases not matched to a gene. CDR1 is SGHTA and CDR2 is FQGNSA in the germline V gene. This CDR3 has 14 amino acids. In DNA form, the CDR3 reads TGTGCCAGCAGCTTAGAGGGACTAGCTGAGACCCAGTACTTC. Its protein is CASSLEGLAETQYF.

This clonotype occurred a few times. The chain uses TRBV7-2 and TRBJ2-6, with D hard to call. The CDR3 has 16 residues. With 4 bases removed from V and 0 bases from J, the gap between germline ends came to 10 bases. Germline V gene data show CDR1 as SGHTA and CDR2 as FQGNSA. CDR3 region: CASSSTVSSGANVLTF. The CDR3 DNA is TGTGCCAGCAGCTCGACCGTGAGCTCTGGGGCCAACGTCCTGACTTTC.

The DNA for the CDR3 is TGTGCCAGCAGCTTTCGGGGGTTCACAGATACGCAGTATTTT. The encoded protein is CASSFRGFTDTQYF. The chain joins TRBV7-9 to TRBJ2-3; the D gene is possibly TRBD2 (6 bases). The CDR3 has 14 amino acids. V shed 3 bases and J shed 2 bases, with 9 bases lying between them. The germline CDR1 and CDR2 sequences are SEHNR and FQNEAQ (reference sequence).

This clonotype was observed a few times. The rearrangement uses TRBV20-1 and TRBJ1-2; D unclear. Germline CDR1 is DFQATT and CDR2 is SNEGSKA (reference sequence). Trimming took 5 bases from V and 8 from J, leaving 3 bases between them. This CDR3 spans 8 amino acids. CDR3 coding DNA: TGCAGTGCTGACGGCTACACCTTC. Its protein is CSADGYTF.

This clonotype has just a few counts. V gene TRBV20-1 combines with J gene TRBJ2-1; 10 nucleotides line up with TRBD1. There are 9 residues in the CDR3. The V and J ends lost 6 bases and 15 bases, in that order; junction bases with no gene match: 2. Germline assignment: CDR1 DFQATT and CDR2 SNEGSKA (reference sequence). DNA of the CDR3: TGCAGTGCCGGGACAGGGGCGTTCTTC. Protein: CSAGTGAFF.

The CDR3 DNA is TGTGCCAGCAGCTTAGGCGTGTCGGCGAACACTGAAGCTTTCTTT. Translation: CASSLGVSANTEAFF. The rearrangement links TRBV7-3 to TRBJ1-1; D ambiguous. Germline V CDR1 and CDR2: SGHTA, FQGTGA. This CDR3 has 15 amino acids. The germline V and J ends were trimmed by 2 bases and 1 base, with 11 bases remaining between them.

This clonotype showed up many times. The chain employs TRBV20-1 and TRBJ2-2; TRBD1 is a possible D gene (6 bases). This CDR3 has 19 residues. Germline loops: CDR1 DFQATT, CDR2 SNEGSKA (reference sequence). V lost 1 base and J lost 0, with 21 bases in between. The CDR3 nucleotides read TGCAGTGCTAGAGGTATCCCGCTTGGGGGCCACGCGAACACCGGGGAGCTGTTTTTT. It encodes CSARGIPLGGHANTGELFF.

Only a few counts were recorded for this clonotype. The chain is built from TRBV7-9 and TRBJ1-5, with D possibly matching TRBD1 (6 bases). V shed 3 bases and J shed 4 bases, with 22 bases lying between them. The CDR3 length is 18 residues. Germline CDR1 and CDR2: SEHNR and FQNEAQ (reference sequence). CDR3 sequence reads: CASSFHRPGTRVNQPQHF. CDR3 sequence (DNA): TGTGCCAGCAGCTTCCACCGGCCCGGGACACGGGTTAATCAGCCCCAGCATTTT.

The V call is TRBV27, the J call TRBJ2-3; tentatively, D is TRBD1 or TRBD2 (5 bases each). Germline values: CDR1 MNHEY, CDR2 SMNVEV (reference sequence). The CDR3 loop spans 17 amino acids. Deletions cut 3 bases from V and 2 bases from J, with 18 bases between. CDR3 residues: CASSFLSAEGLTDTQYF. The CDR3, as DNA: TGTGCCAGCAGTTTCCTTTCCGCCGAGGGGCTCACAGATACGCAGTATTTT.

This clonotype was counted only a few times. The chain links TRBV7-2 to TRBJ2-7; a possible D gene is TRBD1 (8 bases). The length of the CDR3 is 17 residues. Germline CDR1 and CDR2: SGHTA and FQGNSA. V gave up 1 base and J gave up 5 bases, with 21 bases separating them. The CDR3 sequence: CASSLEDYRGRVDEQYF. CDR3 nucleotides: TGTGCCAGCAGCTTAGAGGACTACAGGGGGAGGGTCGACGAGCAGTACTTC.

This clonotype occurred a few times. In DNA, the CDR3 is TGTGCCAGCAGTTTCCCGCCCGGGGCAAATCAGCCCCAGCATTTT. As protein: CASSFPPGANQPQHF. The rearrangement uses TRBV28 and TRBJ1-5, with D possibly matching TRBD1 (5 bases). The CDR3 is made up of 15 amino acids. Trimming removed 3 bases at V and 4 bases at J, with 13 bases between. The germline V gene encodes CDR1 MDHEN and CDR2 SYDVKM.

This clonotype was detected a few times. V gene TRBV12-3 or TRBV12-4 combines with J gene TRBJ1-2; D is undetermined. V dropped 5 bases and J dropped 7 bases, with 14 bases sitting between them. This CDR3 has 13 residues. CDR3 sequence reads: CASSPGPSSGYTF. CDR3 bases: TGTGCCAGCAGTCCCGGGCCGAGCAGTGGCTACACCTTC.